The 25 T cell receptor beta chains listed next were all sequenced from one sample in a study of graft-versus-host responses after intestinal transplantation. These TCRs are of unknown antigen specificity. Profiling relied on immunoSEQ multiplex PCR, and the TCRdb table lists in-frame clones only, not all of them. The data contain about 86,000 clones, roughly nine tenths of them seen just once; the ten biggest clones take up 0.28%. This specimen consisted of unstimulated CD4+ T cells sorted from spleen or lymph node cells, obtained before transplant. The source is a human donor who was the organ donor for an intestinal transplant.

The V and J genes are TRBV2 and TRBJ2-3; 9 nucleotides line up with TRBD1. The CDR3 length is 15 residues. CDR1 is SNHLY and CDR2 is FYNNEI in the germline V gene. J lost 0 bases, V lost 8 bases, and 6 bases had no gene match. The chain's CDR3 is CASGRDRASTDTQYF. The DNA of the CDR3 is TGTGCCAGCGGCCGGGACAGGGCTAGCACAGATACGCAGTATTTT.

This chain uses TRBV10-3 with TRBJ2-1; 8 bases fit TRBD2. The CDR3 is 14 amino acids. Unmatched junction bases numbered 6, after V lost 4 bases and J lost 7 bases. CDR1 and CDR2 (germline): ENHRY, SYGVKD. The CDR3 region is CAISVAGRGNEQFF. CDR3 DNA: TGTGCCATCAGTGTAGCCGGGAGGGGAAATGAGCAGTTCTTC.

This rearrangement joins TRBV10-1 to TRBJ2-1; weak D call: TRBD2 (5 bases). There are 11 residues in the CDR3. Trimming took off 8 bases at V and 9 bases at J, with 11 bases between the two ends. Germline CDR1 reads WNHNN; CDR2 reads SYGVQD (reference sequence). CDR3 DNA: TGCGCCAGCCCCGGGGAATGTGAGCAGTTCTTC. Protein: CASPGECEQFF.

The CDR3 region has the DNA TGTGCCAGCAGCTCCCCCCGGGGACAGGGGGAAGAGACCCAGTACTTC. This gives the protein CASSSPRGQGEETQYF. The chain combines TRBV7-9 with TRBJ2-5; 11 nucleotides align to TRBD1. Germline V CDR1 and CDR2: SEHNR, FQNEAQ (reference sequence). The CDR3 extends over 16 amino acids. V shed 4 bases, J shed 3 bases, and the junction held 7 bases outside the gene matches.

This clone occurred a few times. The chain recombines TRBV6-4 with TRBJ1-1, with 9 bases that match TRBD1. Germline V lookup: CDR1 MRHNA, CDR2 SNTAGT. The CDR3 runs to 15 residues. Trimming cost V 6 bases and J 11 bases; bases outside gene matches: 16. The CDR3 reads CASRASQGAPLPAFF. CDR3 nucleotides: TGTGCCAGCAGAGCCTCACAGGGGGCACCCCTCCCGGCTTTCTTT.

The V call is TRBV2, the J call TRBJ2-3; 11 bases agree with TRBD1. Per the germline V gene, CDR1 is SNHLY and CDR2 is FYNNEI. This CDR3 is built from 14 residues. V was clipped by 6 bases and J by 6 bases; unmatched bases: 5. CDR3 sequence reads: CASSRDRGLDTQYF. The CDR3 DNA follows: TGTGCCAGCAGCCGGGACAGGGGGTTGGATACGCAGTATTTT.

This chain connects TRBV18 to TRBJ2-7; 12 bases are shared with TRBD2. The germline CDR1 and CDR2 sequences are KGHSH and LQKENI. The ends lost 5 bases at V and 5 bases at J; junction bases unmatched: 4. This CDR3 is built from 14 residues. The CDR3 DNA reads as TGTGCCAGCTCAACGACTAGCGGGAGCCACGAGCAGTACTTC. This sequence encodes CASSTTSGSHEQYF. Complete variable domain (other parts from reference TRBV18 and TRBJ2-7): NAGVMQNPRHLVRRRGQEARLRCSPMKGHSHVYWYRQLPEEGLKFMVYLQKENIIDESGMPKERFSAEFPKEGPSILRIQQVVRGDSAAYFCASSTTSGSHEQYFGPGTRLTVT.

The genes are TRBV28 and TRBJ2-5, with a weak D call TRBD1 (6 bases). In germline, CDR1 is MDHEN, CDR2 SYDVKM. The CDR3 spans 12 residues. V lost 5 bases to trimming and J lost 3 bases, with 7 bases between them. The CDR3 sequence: CASSGGKETQYF. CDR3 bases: TGTGCCAGCAGTGGGGGCAAAGAGACCCAGTACTTC.

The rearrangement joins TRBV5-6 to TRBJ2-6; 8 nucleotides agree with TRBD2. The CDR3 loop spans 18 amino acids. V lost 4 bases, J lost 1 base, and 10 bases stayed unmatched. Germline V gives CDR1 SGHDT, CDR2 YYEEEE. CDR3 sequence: CASSALGGAASGANVLTF. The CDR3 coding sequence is TGTGCCAGCAGCGCCCTCGGGGGGGCCGCGTCTGGGGCCAACGTCCTGACTTTC.

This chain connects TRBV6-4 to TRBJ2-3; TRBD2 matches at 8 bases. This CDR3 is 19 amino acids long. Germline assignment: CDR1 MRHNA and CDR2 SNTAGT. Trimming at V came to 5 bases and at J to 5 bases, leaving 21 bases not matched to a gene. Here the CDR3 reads CASSCWCATTSERVDTQYF. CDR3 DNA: TGTGCCAGCAGTTGCTGGTGTGCGACGACTAGCGAGCGGGTAGATACGCAGTATTTT.

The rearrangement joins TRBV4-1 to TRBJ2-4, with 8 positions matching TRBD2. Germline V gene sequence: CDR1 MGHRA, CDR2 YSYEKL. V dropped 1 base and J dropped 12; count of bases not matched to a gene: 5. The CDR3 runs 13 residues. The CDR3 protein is CASSQVFGGDQYF. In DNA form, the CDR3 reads TGCGCCAGCAGCCAAGTTTTCGGGGGGGATCAGTACTTC.

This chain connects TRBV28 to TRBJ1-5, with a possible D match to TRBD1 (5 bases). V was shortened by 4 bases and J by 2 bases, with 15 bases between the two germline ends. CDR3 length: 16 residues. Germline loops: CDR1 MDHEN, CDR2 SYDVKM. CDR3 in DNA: TGTGCCAGCAGTTCGGCAGGGCCCCCCCGCAATCAGCCCCAGCATTTT. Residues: CASSSAGPPRNQPQHF.

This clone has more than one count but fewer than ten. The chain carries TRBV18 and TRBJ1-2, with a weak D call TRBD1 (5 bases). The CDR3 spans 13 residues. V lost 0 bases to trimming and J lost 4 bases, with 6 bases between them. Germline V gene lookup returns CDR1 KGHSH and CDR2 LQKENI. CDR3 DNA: TGTGCCAGCTCACCACCAGGGGCCTATGGCTACACCTTC. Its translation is CASSPPGAYGYTF.

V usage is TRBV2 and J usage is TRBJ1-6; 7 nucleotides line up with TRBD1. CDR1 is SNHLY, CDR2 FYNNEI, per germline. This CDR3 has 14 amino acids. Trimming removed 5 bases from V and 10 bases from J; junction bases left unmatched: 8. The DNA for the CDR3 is TGTGCCAGCAGTACCACAGGGGTGGGCTCACCCCTCCACTTT. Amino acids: CASSTTGVGSPLHF.

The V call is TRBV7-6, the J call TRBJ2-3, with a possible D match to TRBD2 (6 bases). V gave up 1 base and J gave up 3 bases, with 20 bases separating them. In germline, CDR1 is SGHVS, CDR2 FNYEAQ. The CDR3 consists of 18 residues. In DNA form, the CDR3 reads TGTGCCAGCAGCTTAGTGAATTTTGGGACTGGATATACAGATACGCAGTATTTT. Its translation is CASSLVNFGTGYTDTQYF. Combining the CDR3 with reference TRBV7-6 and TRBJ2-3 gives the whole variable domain GAGVSQSPRYKVTKRGQDVALRCDPISGHVSLYWYRQALGQGPEFLTYFNYEAQQDKSGLPNDRFSAERPEGSISTLTIQRTEQRDSAMYRCASSLVNFGTGYTDTQYFGPGTRLTVL.

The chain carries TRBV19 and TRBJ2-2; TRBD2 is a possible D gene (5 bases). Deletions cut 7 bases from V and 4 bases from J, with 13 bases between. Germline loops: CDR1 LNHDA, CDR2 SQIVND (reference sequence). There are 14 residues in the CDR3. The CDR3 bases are TGTGCCAGTAAACGTCCGGGAACCACCGGGGAGCTGTTTTTT. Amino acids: CASKRPGTTGELFF.

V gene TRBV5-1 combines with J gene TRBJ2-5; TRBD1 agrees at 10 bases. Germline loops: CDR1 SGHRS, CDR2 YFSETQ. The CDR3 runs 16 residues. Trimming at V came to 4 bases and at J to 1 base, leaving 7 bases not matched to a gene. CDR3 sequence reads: CASSGPGQGSQETQYF. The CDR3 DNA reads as TGCGCCAGCAGCGGCCCGGGACAGGGGAGCCAAGAGACCCAGTACTTC.

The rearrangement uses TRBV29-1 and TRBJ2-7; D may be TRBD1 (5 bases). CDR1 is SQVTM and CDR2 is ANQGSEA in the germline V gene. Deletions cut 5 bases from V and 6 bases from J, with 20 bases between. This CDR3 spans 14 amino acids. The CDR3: CSVQGSKGSSEQYF. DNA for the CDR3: TGCAGCGTTCAGGGAAGTAAGGGTAGTAGCGAGCAGTACTTC.

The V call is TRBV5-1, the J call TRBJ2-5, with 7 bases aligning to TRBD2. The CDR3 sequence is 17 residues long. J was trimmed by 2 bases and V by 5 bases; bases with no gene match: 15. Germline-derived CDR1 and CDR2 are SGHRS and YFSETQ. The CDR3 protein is CASRVRAVSGEQETQYF. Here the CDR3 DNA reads TGCGCCAGCAGGGTCCGCGCAGTAAGCGGGGAACAAGAGACCCAGTACTTC.

For the CDR3, the DNA is TGTGCCAGCAGCCAAGTTTCCCCCGTGGCAGACACCGGGGAGCTGTTTTTT. Translating it yields CASSQVSPVADTGELFF. The chain carries TRBV4-2 and TRBJ2-2, with no clear D. Per germline, CDR1 LGHNA and CDR2 YNFKEQ. This CDR3 comprises 17 residues. Trimming took 1 base from V and 3 from J, leaving 15 bases between them.

CDR3 sequence (DNA): TGTGCCAGCAGTTACTCCCAGTTTGCCTCTGGAAACACCATATATTTT. This gives the protein CASSYSQFASGNTIYF. V is TRBV6-5 and J is TRBJ1-3; no clear D. Between the trimmed V and J ends, which lost 0 bases and 0 bases, there was a span of 9 bases. Germline CDR1 MNHEY, CDR2 SVGAGI. The CDR3 is 16 amino acids.

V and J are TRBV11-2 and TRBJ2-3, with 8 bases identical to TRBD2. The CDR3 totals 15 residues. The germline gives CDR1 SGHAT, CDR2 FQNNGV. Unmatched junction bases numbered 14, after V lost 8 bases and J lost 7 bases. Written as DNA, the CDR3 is TGTGCCAGCCGGGGCCCGGGGACTAGGTTGCATACGCAGTATTTT. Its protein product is CASRGPGTRLHTQYF.

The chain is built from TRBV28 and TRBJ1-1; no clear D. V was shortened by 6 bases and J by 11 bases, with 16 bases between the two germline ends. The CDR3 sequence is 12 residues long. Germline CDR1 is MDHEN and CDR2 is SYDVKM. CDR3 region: CASRVVSHEAFF. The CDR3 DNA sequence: TGTGCCAGCAGGGTAGTATCTCATGAGGCTTTCTTT.

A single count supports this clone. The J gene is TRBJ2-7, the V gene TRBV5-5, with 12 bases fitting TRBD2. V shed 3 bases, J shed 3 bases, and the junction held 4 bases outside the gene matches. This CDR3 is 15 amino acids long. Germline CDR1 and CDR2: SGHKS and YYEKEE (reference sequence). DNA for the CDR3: TGTGCCAGCAGCTCAGGACTAGCGGGGCTCTACGAGCAGTACTTC. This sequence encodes CASSSGLAGLYEQYF.

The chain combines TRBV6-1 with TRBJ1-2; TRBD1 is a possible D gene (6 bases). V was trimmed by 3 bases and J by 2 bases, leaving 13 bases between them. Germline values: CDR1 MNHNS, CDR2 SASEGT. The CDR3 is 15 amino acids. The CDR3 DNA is TGTGCCAGCAGTGACCGCCGGGGGGCCAACTATGGCTACACCTTC. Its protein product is CASSDRRGANYGYTF.